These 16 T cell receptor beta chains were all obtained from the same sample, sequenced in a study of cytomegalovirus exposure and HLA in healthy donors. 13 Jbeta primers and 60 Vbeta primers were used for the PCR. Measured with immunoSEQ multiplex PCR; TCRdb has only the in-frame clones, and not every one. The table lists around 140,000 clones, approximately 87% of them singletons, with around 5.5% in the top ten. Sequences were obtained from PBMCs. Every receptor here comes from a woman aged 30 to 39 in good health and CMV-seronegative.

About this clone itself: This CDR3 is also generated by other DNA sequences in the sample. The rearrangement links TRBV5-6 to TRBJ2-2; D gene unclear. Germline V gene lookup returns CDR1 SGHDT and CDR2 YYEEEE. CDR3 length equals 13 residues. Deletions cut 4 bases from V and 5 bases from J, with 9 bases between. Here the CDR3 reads CASSRTVTGELFF. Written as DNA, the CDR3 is TGTGCCAGCAGCCGCACGGTGACCGGGGAGCTGTTTTTT.

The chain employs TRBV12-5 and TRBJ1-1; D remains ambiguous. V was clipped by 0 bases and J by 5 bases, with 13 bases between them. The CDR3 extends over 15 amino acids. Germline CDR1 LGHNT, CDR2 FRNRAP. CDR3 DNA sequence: TGTGCTAGTGGTTTGGTACCCGGCCGGGTTACTGAAGCTTTCTTT. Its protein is CASGLVPGRVTEAFF.

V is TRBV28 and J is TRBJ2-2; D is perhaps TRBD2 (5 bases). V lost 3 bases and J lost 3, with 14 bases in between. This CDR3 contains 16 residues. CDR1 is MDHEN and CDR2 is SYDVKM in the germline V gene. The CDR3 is CASSFGRGSYTGELFF. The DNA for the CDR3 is TGTGCCAGCAGTTTTGGACGAGGGTCCTACACCGGGGAGCTGTTTTTT.

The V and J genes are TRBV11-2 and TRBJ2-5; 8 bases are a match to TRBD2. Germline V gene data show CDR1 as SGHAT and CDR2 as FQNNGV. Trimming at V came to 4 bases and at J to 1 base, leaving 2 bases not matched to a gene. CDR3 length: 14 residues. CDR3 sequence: CASSSLAGQETQYF. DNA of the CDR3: TGTGCCAGCAGCTCCCTAGCGGGCCAAGAGACCCAGTACTTC.

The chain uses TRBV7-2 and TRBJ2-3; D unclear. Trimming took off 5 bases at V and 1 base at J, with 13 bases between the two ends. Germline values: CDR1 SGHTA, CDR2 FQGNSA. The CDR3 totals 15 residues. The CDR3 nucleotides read TGTGCCAGCAGCGCCAGGCATGGTGGCACAGATACGCAGTATTTT. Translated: CASSARHGGTDTQYF.

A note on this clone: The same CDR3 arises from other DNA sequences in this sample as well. The CDR3 spells CAAMPGQGMETQYF. The CDR3 nucleotides read TGTGCCGCAATGCCGGGACAGGGGATGGAGACCCAGTACTTC. The chain recombines TRBV30 with TRBJ2-5; 10 nucleotides agree with TRBD1. The CDR3 loop spans 14 amino acids. Germline values: CDR1 GTSNPN, CDR2 SVGIG (reference sequence). V lost 8 bases to trimming and J lost 5 bases; unmatched junction nucleotides: 11.

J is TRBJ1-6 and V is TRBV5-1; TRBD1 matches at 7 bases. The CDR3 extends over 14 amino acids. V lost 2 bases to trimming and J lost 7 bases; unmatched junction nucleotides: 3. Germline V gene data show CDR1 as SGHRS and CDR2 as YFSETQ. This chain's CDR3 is CASSLQGNNSPLHF. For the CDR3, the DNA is TGCGCCAGCAGCTTACAGGGGAACAATTCACCCCTCCACTTT.

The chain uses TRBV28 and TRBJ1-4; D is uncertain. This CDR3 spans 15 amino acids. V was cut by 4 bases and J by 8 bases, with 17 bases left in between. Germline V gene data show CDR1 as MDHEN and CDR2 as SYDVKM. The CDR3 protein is CASSSPSLPGEKLFF. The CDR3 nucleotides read TGTGCCAGCAGTTCCCCTAGTTTACCGGGGGAAAAACTGTTTTTT.

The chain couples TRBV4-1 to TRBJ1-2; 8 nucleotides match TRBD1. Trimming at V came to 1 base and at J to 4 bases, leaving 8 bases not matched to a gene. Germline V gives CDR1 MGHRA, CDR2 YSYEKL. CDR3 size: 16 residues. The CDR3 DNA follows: TGCGCCAGCAGCCAAGCCGGGACAGGTACCCTCTATGGCTACACCTTC. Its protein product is CASSQAGTGTLYGYTF.

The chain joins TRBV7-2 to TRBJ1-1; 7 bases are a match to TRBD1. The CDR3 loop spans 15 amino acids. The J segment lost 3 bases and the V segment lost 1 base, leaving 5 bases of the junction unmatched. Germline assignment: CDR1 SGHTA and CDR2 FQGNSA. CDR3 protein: CASSLVFQGDTEAFF. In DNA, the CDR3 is TGTGCCAGCAGCTTAGTATTCCAGGGGGACACTGAAGCTTTCTTT.

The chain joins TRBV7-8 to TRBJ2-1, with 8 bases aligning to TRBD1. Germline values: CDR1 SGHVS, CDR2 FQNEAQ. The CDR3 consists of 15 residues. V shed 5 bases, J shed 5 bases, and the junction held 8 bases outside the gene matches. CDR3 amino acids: CASSRSRTGNNEQFF. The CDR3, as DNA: TGTGCCAGCAGCCGTAGTCGGACAGGGAACAATGAGCAGTTCTTC.

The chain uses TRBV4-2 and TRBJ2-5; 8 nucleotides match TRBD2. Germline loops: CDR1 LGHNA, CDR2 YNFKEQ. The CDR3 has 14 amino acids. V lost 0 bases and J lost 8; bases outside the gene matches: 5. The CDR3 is CASSQDRIAGTQYF. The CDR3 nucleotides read TGTGCCAGCAGCCAAGATAGAATAGCGGGAACCCAGTACTTC.

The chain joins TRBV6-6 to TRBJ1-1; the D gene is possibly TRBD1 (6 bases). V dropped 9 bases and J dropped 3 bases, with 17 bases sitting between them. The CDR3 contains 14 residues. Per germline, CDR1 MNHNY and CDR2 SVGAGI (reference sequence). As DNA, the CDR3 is TGTGCCAGTTCTCTTACAGGGCTCGACACTGAAGCTTTCTTT. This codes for CASSLTGLDTEAFF.

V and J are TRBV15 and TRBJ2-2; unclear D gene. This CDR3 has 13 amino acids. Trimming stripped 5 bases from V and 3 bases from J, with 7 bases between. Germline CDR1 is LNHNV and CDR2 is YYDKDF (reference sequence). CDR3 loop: CATSPTDTGELFF. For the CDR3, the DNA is TGTGCCACCAGCCCCACAGACACCGGGGAGCTGTTTTTT.

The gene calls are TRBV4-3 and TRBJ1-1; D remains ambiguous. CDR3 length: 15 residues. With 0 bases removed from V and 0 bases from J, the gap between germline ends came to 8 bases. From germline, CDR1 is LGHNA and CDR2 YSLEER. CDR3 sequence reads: CASSQDAYMNTEAFF. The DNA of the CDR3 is TGCGCCAGCAGCCAAGATGCGTATATGAACACTGAAGCTTTCTTT.

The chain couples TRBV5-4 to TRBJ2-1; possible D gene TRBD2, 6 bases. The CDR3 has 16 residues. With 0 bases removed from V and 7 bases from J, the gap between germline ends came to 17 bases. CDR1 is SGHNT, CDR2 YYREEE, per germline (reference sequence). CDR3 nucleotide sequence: TGTGCCAGCAGCTTGGGTCTTGCGGGATGGGGGAATGAGCAGTTCTTC. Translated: CASSLGLAGWGNEQFF. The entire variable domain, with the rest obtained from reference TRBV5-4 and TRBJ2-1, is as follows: ETGVTQSPTHLIKTRGQQVTLRCSSQSGHNTVSWYQQALGQGPQFIFQYYREEENGRGNFPPRFSGLQFPNYSSELNVNALELDDSALYLCASSLGLAGWGNEQFFGPGTRLTVL.